Listed here are 16 T cell receptor beta chains from one sample, sequenced in a study of CD8+ T cells in alopecia areata. Extraction and reverse transcription of RNA yielded cDNA as the sequencing template. Sequencing was performed with immunoSEQ multiplex PCR; in TCRdb, only in-frame clones are kept and a portion is missing. The data contain 100,000 to 150,000 clones, around 50% of them seen just once; the ten biggest clones take up about 10%. The sample was NKG2D-low CD8+ T cells sorted from blood. Source of these receptors: a human donor with alopecia areata.

The chain links TRBV30 to TRBJ1-1; D not resolved. This CDR3 contains 13 residues. The V gene's germline CDR1 is GTSNPN and CDR2 SVGIG (reference sequence). Trimming removed 0 bases at V and 0 bases at J, with 5 bases between. The CDR3 region has the DNA TGTGCCTGGAGTGTAATCATGAACACTGAAGCTTTCTTT. This encodes CAWSVIMNTEAFF.

The chain combines TRBV6-5 with TRBJ2-1, with a tentative D call TRBD2 (6 bases). V was pared by 0 bases and J by 9 bases, with 12 bases between. Germline values: CDR1 MNHEY, CDR2 SVGAGI. CDR3 length: 14 amino acids. CDR3 DNA: TGTGCCAGCAGTTACTCGGCGGGGTTAATTGAGCAGTTCTTC. Translated: CASSYSAGLIEQFF.

The chain links TRBV4-1 to TRBJ2-2; D remains unclear. V was clipped by 0 bases and J by 6 bases, with 5 bases between them. The CDR3 loop spans 13 amino acids. Germline V gene data show CDR1 as MGHRA and CDR2 as YSYEKL. CDR3 bases: TGCGCCAGCAGCCAAGACGAAGCCGGGGAGCTGTTTTTT. This gives the protein CASSQDEAGELFF.

This sequence joins TRBV29-1 and TRBJ2-1, with TRBD1 matching 11 bases. Germline lookup yields CDR1 SQVTM and CDR2 ANQGSEA. V shed 3 bases, J shed 7 bases, and the junction held 8 bases outside the gene matches. This CDR3 comprises 15 residues. CDR3 residues: CSVDPFGQGANEQFF. The CDR3 nucleotides are TGCAGCGTTGACCCGTTTGGACAGGGGGCAAATGAGCAGTTCTTC.

This rearrangement joins TRBV29-1 to TRBJ2-5; 8 nucleotides line up with TRBD1. The CDR3 is 15 amino acids. CDR1 is SQVTM and CDR2 is ANQGSEA in the germline V gene. V dropped 4 bases and J dropped 10; count of bases not matched to a gene: 17. CDR3: CSVAGRTGNSGVQYF. The CDR3 DNA sequence: TGCAGCGTTGCTGGAAGGACAGGGAATTCAGGGGTCCAGTACTTC. The full variable domain, completed using reference TRBV29-1 and TRBJ2-5, is SAVISQKPSRDICQRGTSLTIQCQVDSQVTMMFWYRQQPGQSLTLIATANQGSEATYESGFVIDKFPISRPNLTFSTLTVSNMSPEDSSIYLCSVAGRTGNSGVQYFGPGTRLLVL.

The gene calls are TRBV9 and TRBJ2-7; no clear D gene. The germline gives CDR1 SGDLS, CDR2 YYNGEE. The V end was cut by 3 bases, the J end by 8 bases, with 12 bases between. The CDR3 spans 12 residues. The CDR3 coding sequence is TGTGCCAGCAGCGCCCAAGGTAGTCAGCAGTACTTC. It translates to CASSAQGSQQYF. Drawing the rest from reference TRBV9 and TRBJ2-7, the complete variable domain is DSGVTQTPKHLITATGQRVTLRCSPRSGDLSVYWYQQSLDQGLQFLIQYYNGEERAKGNILERFSAQQFPDLHSELNLSSLELGDSALYFCASSAQGSQQYFGPGTRLTVT.

V and J are TRBV19 and TRBJ2-5, with TRBD1 as a possible D gene (6 bases). The germline V and J ends were trimmed by 7 bases and 2 bases, with 11 bases remaining between them. Germline CDR1 and CDR2: LNHDA and SQIVND (reference sequence). The CDR3 is 13 amino acids. The CDR3 DNA is TGTGCCAGTACCAGCGGACAGCAAGAGACCCAGTACTTC. It specifies CASTSGQQETQYF.

The rearrangement links TRBV6-6 to TRBJ2-1; tentatively, D is TRBD2 (6 bases). The V end was cut by 2 bases, the J end by 4 bases, with 9 bases between. The length of the CDR3 is 14 residues. The germline gives CDR1 MNHNY, CDR2 SVGAGI (reference sequence). Here the CDR3 reads CASSYDGGYNEQFF. The CDR3, as DNA: TGTGCCAGCAGTTACGACGGGGGTTACAATGAGCAGTTCTTC.

V is TRBV18 and J is TRBJ1-2; D is possibly TRBD1 (5 bases). The V and J ends lost 2 bases and 5 bases respectively, with 15 bases between them. Germline V gene sequence: CDR1 KGHSH, CDR2 LQKENI. The CDR3 has 15 residues. CDR3 sequence reads: CASSPFGGWQYGYTF. Here the CDR3 DNA reads TGTGCCAGCTCACCATTCGGGGGATGGCAGTATGGCTACACCTTC.

This chain joins TRBV29-1 and TRBJ2-7; 10 nucleotides agree with TRBD2. Trimming at V came to 1 base and at J to 2 bases, leaving 5 bases not matched to a gene. This CDR3 is built from 15 residues. Looked up from germline, CDR1 is SQVTM and CDR2 is ANQGSEA. CDR3 coding DNA: TGCAGCGTTGAAGGGTACAGCGGGAGGGCCTACGAGCAGTACTTC. Its translation: CSVEGYSGRAYEQYF.

The rearrangement joins TRBV9 to TRBJ1-2; D possibly corresponds to TRBD1 (6 bases). This CDR3 region has 13 residues. V shed 7 bases and J shed 8 bases, with 18 bases lying between them. Germline CDR1 and CDR2: SGDLS and YYNGEE. The CDR3 is CASHKGGGGGYTF. CDR3 DNA sequence: TGTGCCAGCCACAAAGGAGGGGGAGGAGGCTACACCTTC.

This sequence joins TRBV9 and TRBJ2-3; D possibly matches TRBD1 or TRBD2 (7 bases each). Looked up from germline, CDR1 is SGDLS and CDR2 is YYNGEE. The V end was cut by 3 bases, the J end by 2 bases, with 16 bases between. This CDR3 has 16 amino acids. CDR3 nucleotide sequence: TGTGCCAGCAGCGGACAGGGCGGGGGCAACACAGATACGCAGTATTTT. Translating gives CASSGQGGGNTDTQYF.

In its sample, this clone was seen a few times. The chain recombines TRBV28 with TRBJ2-7, with no clear D. The CDR3 is 12 residues long. V shed 4 bases and J shed 6 bases, with 10 bases lying between them. The germline V gene has CDR1 MDHEN and CDR2 SYDVKM. Written as DNA, the CDR3 is TGTGCCAGCAGTTCCGGCCACGGCGAGCAGTACTTC. It specifies CASSSGHGEQYF.

The table lists this clone with a few counts. Here the CDR3 reads CASIHGRDPSTGELFF. The CDR3 nucleotides are TGTGCCAGCATCCATGGGCGGGACCCGAGCACCGGGGAGCTGTTTTTT. The chain joins TRBV11-2 to TRBJ2-2; a weak D match, TRBD2 (6 bases). Trimming removed 7 bases from V and 4 bases from J, with 19 bases in between. This CDR3 is 16 amino acids long. In germline, CDR1 is SGHAT, CDR2 FQNNGV.

This clone was recorded a few times. CDR3 in DNA: TGTGCCAGCAGCTTGGGCCCCGGGGCCTCCGAGCAGTACTTC. It translates to CASSLGPGASEQYF. J is TRBJ2-7 and V is TRBV5-6; D tentatively fits TRBD1 or TRBD2 (5 bases each). Germline assignment: CDR1 SGHDT and CDR2 YYEEEE. The CDR3 extends over 14 amino acids. V was pared by 0 bases and J by 6 bases, with 13 bases between.

This clone was seen only a few times. The V call is TRBV29-1, the J call TRBJ1-4; a weak D match, TRBD1 (5 bases). The V and J ends lost 3 bases and 11 bases respectively, with 13 bases between them. The germline gives CDR1 SQVTM, CDR2 ANQGSEA. The CDR3 is 12 amino acids. DNA for the CDR3: TGCAGCGTTGAGCTGGGTCGGGGGAAACTGTTTTTT. Residues: CSVELGRGKLFF.